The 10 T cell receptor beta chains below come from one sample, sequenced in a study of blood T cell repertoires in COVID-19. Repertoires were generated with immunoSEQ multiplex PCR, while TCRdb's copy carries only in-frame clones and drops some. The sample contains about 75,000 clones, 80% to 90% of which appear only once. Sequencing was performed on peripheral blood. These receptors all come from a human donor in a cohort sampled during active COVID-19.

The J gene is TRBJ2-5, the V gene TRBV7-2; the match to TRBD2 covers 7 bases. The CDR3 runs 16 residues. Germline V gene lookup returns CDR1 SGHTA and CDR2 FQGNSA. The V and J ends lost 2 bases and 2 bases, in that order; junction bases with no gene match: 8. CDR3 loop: CASSLSSSGGQETQYF. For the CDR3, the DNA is TGTGCCAGCAGCTTATCTTCTAGCGGCGGACAAGAGACCCAGTACTTC.

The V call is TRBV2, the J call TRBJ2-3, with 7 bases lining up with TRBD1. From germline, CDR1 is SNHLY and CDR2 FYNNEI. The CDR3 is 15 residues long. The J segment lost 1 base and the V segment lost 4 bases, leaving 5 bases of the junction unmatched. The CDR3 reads CASSGTGHRTDTQYF. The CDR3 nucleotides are TGTGCCAGCAGTGGGACAGGCCATCGCACAGATACGCAGTATTTT.

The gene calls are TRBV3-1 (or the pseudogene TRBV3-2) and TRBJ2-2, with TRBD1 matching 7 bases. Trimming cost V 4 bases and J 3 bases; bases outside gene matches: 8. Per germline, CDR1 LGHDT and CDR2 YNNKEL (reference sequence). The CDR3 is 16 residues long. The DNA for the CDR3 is TGTGCCAGCAGCCCGCTTAGAGGGGGCGACACCGGGGAGCTGTTTTTT. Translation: CASSPLRGGDTGELFF.

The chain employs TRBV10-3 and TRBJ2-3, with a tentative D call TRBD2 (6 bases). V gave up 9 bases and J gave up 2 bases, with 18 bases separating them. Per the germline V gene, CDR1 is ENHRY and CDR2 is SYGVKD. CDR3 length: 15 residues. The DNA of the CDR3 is TGTGCCATGTGGGATGGGGCGGGGAACACAGATACGCAGTATTTT. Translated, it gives CAMWDGAGNTDTQYF.

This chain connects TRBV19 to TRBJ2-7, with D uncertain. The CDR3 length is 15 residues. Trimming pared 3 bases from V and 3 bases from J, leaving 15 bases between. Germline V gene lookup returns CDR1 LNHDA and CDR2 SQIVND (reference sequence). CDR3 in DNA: TGTGCCAGTAGTATCTCCGTCGTGCAGGTCTACGAGCAGTACTTC. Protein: CASSISVVQVYEQYF.

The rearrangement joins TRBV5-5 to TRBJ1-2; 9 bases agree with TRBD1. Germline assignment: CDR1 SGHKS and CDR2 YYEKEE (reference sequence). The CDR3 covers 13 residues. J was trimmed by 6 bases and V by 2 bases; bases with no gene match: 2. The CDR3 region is CASSFTGGNGYTF. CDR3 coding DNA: TGTGCCAGCAGCTTTACAGGGGGCAATGGCTACACCTTC.

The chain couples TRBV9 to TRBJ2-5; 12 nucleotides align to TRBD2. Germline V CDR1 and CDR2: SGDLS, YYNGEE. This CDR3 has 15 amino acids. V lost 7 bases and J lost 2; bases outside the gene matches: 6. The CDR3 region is CASATGLAGQETQYF. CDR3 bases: TGTGCCAGCGCAACCGGACTAGCGGGACAAGAGACCCAGTACTTC.

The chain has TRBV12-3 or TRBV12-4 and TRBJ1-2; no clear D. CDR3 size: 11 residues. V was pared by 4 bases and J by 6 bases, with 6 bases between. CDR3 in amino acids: CASSSRDGYTF. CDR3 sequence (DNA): TGTGCCAGCAGTTCGAGGGATGGCTACACCTTC.

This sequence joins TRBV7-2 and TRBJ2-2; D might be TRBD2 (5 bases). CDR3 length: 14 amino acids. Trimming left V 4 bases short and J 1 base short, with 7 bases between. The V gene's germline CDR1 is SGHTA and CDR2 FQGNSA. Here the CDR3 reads CASSWTLNTGELFF. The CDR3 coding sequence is TGTGCCAGCAGCTGGACTCTGAACACCGGGGAGCTGTTTTTT.

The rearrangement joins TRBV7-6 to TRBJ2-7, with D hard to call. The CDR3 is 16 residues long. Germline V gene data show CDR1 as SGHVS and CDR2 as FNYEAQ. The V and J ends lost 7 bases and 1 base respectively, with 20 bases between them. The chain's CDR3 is CASKLRSRQRSYEQYF. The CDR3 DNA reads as TGTGCCAGCAAGCTTAGGTCGAGGCAACGATCCTACGAGCAGTACTTC.